Below, 19 T cell receptor beta chains from the same sample are listed, as sequenced in a study. TCRdb itself ran the 5' RACE reads through MiXCR, one entry per CDR3 protein. The table includes roughly 64,000 distinct CDR3 sequences, roughly 22% detected once. Material for sequencing was memory CD4+ T cells sorted from a lymph node. As for subset: memory CD4+ T cells, CD4+CD45RO+CD25-. Every receptor here comes from a female donor with breast cancer.

This clonotype was detected ten times or more. This chain joins TRBV29-1 and TRBJ1-1; D is perhaps TRBD1 (5 bases). The CDR3 sequence is 13 residues long. From germline, CDR1 is SQVTM and CDR2 ANQGSEA. Trimming removed 6 bases at V and 6 bases at J, with 17 bases between. CDR3 sequence (DNA): TGCAGCGTGACCCGGGACGTGTGGGCTGAAGCTTTCTTT. Translation gives CSVTRDVWAEAFF.

DNA for the CDR3: TGTGCCAGCAGCTTAGAGGGACAGCATCAGCCCCAGCATTTT. Its translation is CASSLEGQHQPQHF. V gene TRBV7-8 combines with J gene TRBJ1-5; TRBD1 aligns across 7 bases. The CDR3 has 14 residues. The germline gives CDR1 SGHVS, CDR2 FQNEAQ. The J segment lost 5 bases and the V segment lost 1 base, leaving 2 bases of the junction unmatched.

J is TRBJ2-5 and V is TRBV20-1; no definite D call. Germline V gene data show CDR1 as DFQATT and CDR2 as SNEGSKA (reference sequence). This CDR3 is built from 15 residues. V was cut by 0 bases and J by 2 bases, with 13 bases left in between. The CDR3 DNA follows: TGCAGTGCTAGAGATGTGGGAAGGGTTCAAGAGACCCAGTACTTC. Translating it yields CSARDVGRVQETQYF.

Turning to this clonotype: This sequence may be a read error, since a much larger clone differs from it by one base. The chain links TRBV7-3 to TRBJ2-3; 13 bases are a match to TRBD2. CDR3 length: 16 residues. Germline CDR1 and CDR2: SGHTA and FQGTGA. After removal of 4 bases from V and 2 bases from J, the junction contained 3 bases not matched to a gene. CDR3 bases: TGTGCCAGCAGCTCGGGACTAGCGGGGTTCACAGATACGCAGTATTTT. Protein: CASSSGLAGFTDTQYF.

This clonotype was seen at least ten times. The chain links TRBV18 to TRBJ1-2; 8 nucleotides line up with TRBD1. Unmatched junction bases numbered 4, after V lost 0 bases and J lost 7 bases. The CDR3 has 14 residues. The germline V gene has CDR1 KGHSH and CDR2 LQKENI. CDR3 region: CASSPPGQGSGYTF. In nucleotides, the CDR3 is TGTGCCAGCTCACCACCCGGACAGGGTTCTGGCTACACCTTC. The full variable domain, completed using reference TRBV18 and TRBJ1-2, is NAGVMQNPRHLVRRRGQEARLRCSPMKGHSHVYWYRQLPEEGLKFMVYLQKENIIDESGMPKERFSAEFPKEGPSILRIQQVVRGDSAAYFCASSPPGQGSGYTFGSGTRLTVV.

This clonotype is judged medium-sized. This rearrangement joins TRBV6-5 to TRBJ2-7; D may be TRBD1 or TRBD2 (5 bases each). CDR3 length equals 18 residues. Per germline, CDR1 MNHEY and CDR2 SVGAGI. V lost 5 bases and J lost 2, with 25 bases in between. This CDR3 reads CASSLTGPVGSVPYEQYF. CDR3 DNA sequence: TGTGCCAGCAGTCTAACGGGACCGGTGGGGTCGGTGCCCTACGAGCAGTACTTC.

The chain employs TRBV11-2 and TRBJ1-4; 8 positions match TRBD1. The V gene's germline CDR1 is SGHAT and CDR2 FQNNGV. CDR3 length equals 19 residues. J gave up 2 bases and V 5 bases, and 16 bases lay outside the gene matches. CDR3 loop: CASSLLPPRQGRTNEKLFF. DNA for the CDR3: TGTGCCAGCAGCCTCTTACCCCCGAGACAGGGGAGGACTAATGAAAAACTGTTTTTT. The variable domain in full, with the rest retrieved from reference TRBV11-2 and TRBJ1-4, is EAGVAQSPRYKIIEKRQSVAFWCNPISGHATLYWYQQILGQGPKLLIQFQNNGVVDDSQLPKDRFSAERLKGVDSTLKIQPAKLEDSAVYLCASSLLPPRQGRTNEKLFFGSGTQLSVL.

This clonotype came up many times. The V and J genes are TRBV7-2 and TRBJ2-7; 8 bases are a match to TRBD2. The germline CDR1 and CDR2 sequences are SGHTA and FQGNSA. The J segment lost 2 bases and the V segment lost 5 bases, leaving 8 bases of the junction unmatched. The CDR3 runs to 15 residues. The CDR3 coding sequence is TGTGCCAGCAGCCTCCCGGGACTAGGGACCTACGAGCAGTACTTC. Protein sequence: CASSLPGLGTYEQYF. The full variable domain, with the rest looked up from reference TRBV7-2 and TRBJ2-7, is GAGVSQSPSNKVTEKGKDVELRCDPISGHTALYWYRQSLGQGLEFLIYFQGNSAPDKSGLPSDRFSAERTGGSVSTLTIQRTQQEDSAVYLCASSLPGLGTYEQYFGPGTRLTVT.

This clonotype has only a few counts. The chain joins TRBV5-1 to TRBJ2-5; no firm D call. V lost 6 bases to trimming and J lost 1 base, with 10 bases between them. This CDR3 has 13 residues. Germline-derived CDR1 and CDR2 are SGHRS and YFSETQ. Here the CDR3 DNA reads TGCGCCAGCACCTTAGTACCCCAAGAGACCCAGTACTTC. Encoded protein: CASTLVPQETQYF.

This clonotype was observed many times. This chain joins TRBV5-1 and TRBJ1-5, with 7 bases lining up with TRBD1. Germline V gives CDR1 SGHRS, CDR2 YFSETQ. After removal of 4 bases from V and 1 base from J, the junction contained 2 bases not matched to a gene. The CDR3 extends over 14 amino acids. The CDR3 sequence is CASSRDRSNQPQHF. CDR3 nucleotides: TGCGCCAGCAGCCGGGACAGAAGCAATCAGCCCCAGCATTTT.

CDR3 sequence reads: CSVEDFGTGGEAFF. The CDR3 DNA reads as TGCAGCGTTGAAGATTTTGGGACAGGGGGCGAAGCTTTCTTT. The rearrangement uses TRBV29-1 and TRBJ1-1; TRBD1 matches at 12 bases. CDR3 length equals 14 residues. Germline CDR1 and CDR2: SQVTM and ANQGSEA. V lost 0 bases to trimming and J lost 8 bases; unmatched junction nucleotides: 4.

This chain uses TRBV7-9 with TRBJ2-3; possibly TRBD1 for D (5 bases). V shed 7 bases and J shed 0 bases, with 11 bases lying between them. Looked up from germline, CDR1 is SEHNR and CDR2 is FQNEAQ (reference sequence). The CDR3 contains 14 residues. The CDR3 here is CASTQGTSTDTQYF. The CDR3 DNA follows: TGTGCCAGCACCCAGGGAACTAGCACAGATACGCAGTATTTT.

The chain uses TRBV7-2 and TRBJ2-1; no reliable D call. CDR1 and CDR2 (germline): SGHTA, FQGNSA. V gave up 2 bases and J gave up 7 bases, with 12 bases separating them. This CDR3 region has 14 residues. CDR3 DNA sequence: TGTGCCAGCAGCTTACTAGGCTTTGAAAATGAGCAGTTCTTC. Protein sequence: CASSLLGFENEQFF.

Points on this clonotype: A much more abundant neighbour one base away suggests this may be a read error. Likely a read error: the CDR3 ends without its conserved phenylalanine or tryptophan. The chain is built from TRBV5-1 and TRBJ1-3, with TRBD1 matching 7 bases. V lost 2 bases, J lost 0 bases, and 5 bases stayed unmatched. The CDR3 has 16 amino acids. The V gene's germline CDR1 is SGHRS and CDR2 YFSETQ. The CDR3 loop is CASSFRDSGSGNTIYS. The CDR3 bases are TGCGCCAGCAGCTTCCGGGACAGCGGCTCTGGAAACACCATATATTCT.

The table lists this clonotype with many counts. This chain joins TRBV6-5 and TRBJ1-5; TRBD1 matches at 7 bases. CDR1 and CDR2 (germline): MNHEY, SVGAGI. V lost 5 bases, J lost 4 bases, and 8 bases stayed unmatched. The CDR3 contains 15 residues. CDR3: CASSAGQRANQPQHF. The CDR3 bases are TGTGCCAGCAGTGCGGGACAGCGCGCTAATCAGCCCCAGCATTTT.

This clonotype has more than one count but fewer than ten. The genes are TRBV7-3 and TRBJ2-1, with no clear D. The CDR3 extends over 16 amino acids. In germline, CDR1 is SGHTA, CDR2 FQGTGA. Deletions cut 5 bases from V and 0 bases from J, with 14 bases between. In nucleotides, the CDR3 is TGTGCCAGCAGCCAAAGGGTGGACGCCTCCTACAATGAGCAGTTCTTC. This codes for CASSQRVDASYNEQFF.

The chain carries TRBV20-1 and TRBJ2-5, with D unclear. Trimming cost V 0 bases and J 3 bases, with 8 bases left between them. There are 13 residues in the CDR3. Per germline, CDR1 DFQATT and CDR2 SNEGSKA (reference sequence). The CDR3 reads CSARDEKKETQYF. DNA of the CDR3: TGCAGTGCTAGAGACGAGAAAAAAGAGACCCAGTACTTC.

The chain recombines TRBV11-3 with TRBJ2-3; weak D call: TRBD2 (7 bases). The CDR3 totals 14 residues. CDR1 is SGHNT and CDR2 is YENEEA in the germline V gene. With 10 bases removed from V and 0 bases from J, the gap between germline ends came to 14 bases. As DNA, the CDR3 is TGTGCCACTTCACGGGGGGCCAGCACAGATACGCAGTATTTT. Translated: CATSRGASTDTQYF.

To note about this clonotype: With a much larger clone just one base away, this may be a read error. CDR3 in amino acids: CASSLYSDTRYF. The CDR3 DNA reads TGTGCCAGCAGCTTATATTCAGATACGCGGTATTTT. This rearrangement joins TRBV7-2 to TRBJ2-3, with no clear D. This CDR3 is 12 amino acids long. Germline CDR1 and CDR2: SGHTA and FQGNSA.